What follows are 16 T cell receptor beta chains derived from one specimen sequenced in a study of cytomegalovirus exposure and HLA in healthy donors. PCR primers comprised 60 Vbeta and 13 Jbeta primers. Method: immunoSEQ multiplex PCR; TCRdb's copy keeps in-frame clones and lacks some. The sample lists 120,000 or so clones, 65% to 85% occurring once. Sequenced input: PBMCs. The receptor set was obtained from a man aged 45-65 years in good health and CMV-seropositive.

The chain is built from TRBV7-9 and TRBJ1-2, with D possibly being TRBD1 (6 bases). Between the trimmed V and J ends, which lost 7 bases and 8 bases, there was a span of 17 bases. CDR3 length equals 13 residues. CDR1 and CDR2 (germline): SEHNR, FQNEAQ (reference sequence). CDR3 in DNA: TGTGCCAGCACCCTTAGGGACATCGACGGCTACACCTTC. It is translated as CASTLRDIDGYTF.

Written as DNA, the CDR3 is TGTGCCAGCAGCACGACAGTCCGGTACGAAAAACTGTTTTTT. Protein: CASSTTVRYEKLFF. The rearrangement joins TRBV7-9 to TRBJ1-4; tentatively, D is TRBD1 (5 bases). The CDR3 covers 14 residues. Trimming shortened V by 5 bases and J by 8 bases, and 15 bases separated the two germline ends. Germline CDR1 SEHNR, CDR2 FQNEAQ (reference sequence).

This chain connects TRBV18 to TRBJ1-2; D unresolved. Per the germline V gene, CDR1 is KGHSH and CDR2 is LQKENI. The V end was cut by 0 bases, the J end by 4 bases, with 6 bases between. The CDR3 sequence is 13 residues long. CDR3: CASSPPQVYGYTF. The CDR3 DNA follows: TGTGCCAGCTCACCACCGCAGGTCTATGGCTACACCTTC.

The J gene is TRBJ1-1, the V gene TRBV7-2, with D tentatively TRBD1 (5 bases). V gave up 2 bases and J gave up 4 bases, with 8 bases separating them. The CDR3 extends over 13 amino acids. CDR1 is SGHTA, CDR2 FQGNSA, per germline. The CDR3 spells CASSLTGPTEAFF. CDR3 bases: TGTGCCAGCAGCTTAACAGGCCCCACTGAAGCTTTCTTT.

The chain couples TRBV6-5 to TRBJ2-1, with 8 positions matching TRBD1. V was clipped by 0 bases and J by 4 bases; unmatched bases: 5. There are 16 residues in the CDR3. Germline V gene lookup returns CDR1 MNHEY and CDR2 SVGAGI. The CDR3 reads CASSYSAGGYYNEQFF. In DNA, the CDR3 is TGTGCCAGCAGTTACTCGGCAGGGGGCTATTACAATGAGCAGTTCTTC.

The rearrangement links TRBV7-9 to TRBJ1-2; D call uncertain. This CDR3 has 11 residues. Germline V gene sequence: CDR1 SEHNR, CDR2 FQNEAQ (reference sequence). V was trimmed by 3 bases and J by 8 bases, leaving 7 bases between them. CDR3 DNA sequence: TGTGCCAGCAGCTTTTCCCTCGGCTACACCTTC. Its translation is CASSFSLGYTF.

Only a few counts were recorded for this clone. This chain joins TRBV7-9 and TRBJ2-7; D possibly corresponds to TRBD2 (5 bases). This CDR3 has 15 amino acids. In germline, CDR1 is SEHNR, CDR2 FQNEAQ (reference sequence). Trimming left V 3 bases short and J 2 bases short, with 14 bases between. CDR3 coding DNA: TGTGCCAGCAGCTTGGGTCCGGGAATAACCTACGAGCAGTACTTC. This sequence encodes CASSLGPGITYEQYF.

The rearrangement uses TRBV27 and TRBJ2-1; 13 bases fit TRBD2. The length of the CDR3 is 16 residues. Trimming removed 3 bases from V and 6 bases from J; junction bases left unmatched: 5. Germline assignment: CDR1 MNHEY and CDR2 SMNVEV (reference sequence). The CDR3 sequence: CASSFLLAGGPNEQFF. CDR3 DNA: TGTGCCAGCAGTTTTCTACTAGCGGGGGGGCCCAATGAGCAGTTCTTC.

The CDR3: CASSPGTGNTEAFF. For the CDR3, the DNA is TGCGCCAGCAGCCCCGGGACAGGGAACACTGAAGCTTTCTTT. V is TRBV5-1 and J is TRBJ1-1; 8 bases are a match to TRBD1. V lost 4 bases and J lost 1; bases outside the gene matches: 3. From germline, CDR1 is SGHRS and CDR2 YFSETQ. The CDR3 is 14 residues long.

Of note for this clone: Other DNA variants within this sample encode the same CDR3. V is TRBV5-1 and J is TRBJ2-1; 10 bases align to TRBD2. Germline V gene data show CDR1 as SGHRS and CDR2 as YFSETQ. The CDR3 totals 15 residues. V dropped 3 bases and J dropped 4; count of bases not matched to a gene: 4. In DNA, the CDR3 is TGCGCCAGCAGCTCTGGACTAGCGGTATACAATGAGCAGTTCTTC. It translates to CASSSGLAVYNEQFF.

The CDR3 sequence: CASSPGGNQPQHF. As DNA, the CDR3 is TGTGCCAGCAGTCCGGGGGGCAATCAGCCCCAGCATTTT. The rearrangement links TRBV25-1 to TRBJ1-5; TRBD1 is a possible D gene (5 bases). CDR1 and CDR2 from the germline V gene are MGHDK and SYGVNS. This CDR3 has 13 residues. Trimming left V 5 bases short and J 2 bases short, with 7 bases between.

The chain combines TRBV7-2 with TRBJ2-2; possibly TRBD2 for D (6 bases). Germline V gene lookup returns CDR1 SGHTA and CDR2 FQGNSA. The V gene lost 2 bases and the J gene lost 4 bases, with 14 bases spanning the gap. The CDR3 runs to 16 residues. The chain's CDR3 is CASSLSPRGSTGELFF. The CDR3 DNA follows: TGTGCCAGCAGCTTATCTCCACGGGGGAGCACCGGGGAGCTGTTTTTT.

The chain uses TRBV7-6 and TRBJ2-2, with 15 positions matching TRBD2. Trimming took 4 bases from V and 1 from J; bases not matched to a gene: 1. The CDR3 has 17 amino acids. The germline V gene has CDR1 SGHVS and CDR2 FNYEAQ. CDR3 sequence (DNA): TGTGCCAGCAGCTGGACTAGCGGGGGGGGGAACACCGGGGAGCTGTTTTTT. The encoded protein is CASSWTSGGGNTGELFF.

The chain combines TRBV27 with TRBJ2-7; a possible D gene is TRBD1 (5 bases). CDR3 length equals 17 residues. Germline V gives CDR1 MNHEY, CDR2 SMNVEV (reference sequence). V lost 6 bases and J 3 bases, leaving 24 bases between the germline ends. The CDR3 nucleotides read TGTGCCAGCAGGAGGACGGCAGGGCAATCGGTATTCTACGAGCAGTACTTC. It is translated as CASRRTAGQSVFYEQYF.

The CDR3 sequence: CASSLDAGAGEQYF. CDR3 nucleotide sequence: TGCGCCAGCAGCTTGGATGCGGGGGCAGGGGAGCAGTACTTC. The V and J genes are TRBV5-1 and TRBJ2-7; the D gene is possibly TRBD2 (7 bases). CDR3 length equals 14 residues. Germline CDR1 and CDR2: SGHRS and YFSETQ. V lost 0 bases, J lost 7 bases, and 14 bases lay in between.

The CDR3, as DNA: TGTGCCAGCAGTGAATTGACAGAACAAGAGACCCAGTACTTC. Protein: CASSELTEQETQYF. This chain uses TRBV2 with TRBJ2-5, with D possibly matching TRBD1 (5 bases). Per germline, CDR1 SNHLY and CDR2 FYNNEI. This CDR3 is built from 14 residues. Trimming took off 2 bases at V and 2 bases at J, with 9 bases between the two ends. Together with reference TRBV2 and TRBJ2-5, the CDR3 gives the full variable domain: EPEVTQTPSHQVTQMGQEVILRCVPISNHLYFYWYRQILGQKVEFLVSFYNNEISEKSEIFDDQFSVERPDGSNFTLKIRSTKLEDSAMYFCASSELTEQETQYFGPGTRLLVL.